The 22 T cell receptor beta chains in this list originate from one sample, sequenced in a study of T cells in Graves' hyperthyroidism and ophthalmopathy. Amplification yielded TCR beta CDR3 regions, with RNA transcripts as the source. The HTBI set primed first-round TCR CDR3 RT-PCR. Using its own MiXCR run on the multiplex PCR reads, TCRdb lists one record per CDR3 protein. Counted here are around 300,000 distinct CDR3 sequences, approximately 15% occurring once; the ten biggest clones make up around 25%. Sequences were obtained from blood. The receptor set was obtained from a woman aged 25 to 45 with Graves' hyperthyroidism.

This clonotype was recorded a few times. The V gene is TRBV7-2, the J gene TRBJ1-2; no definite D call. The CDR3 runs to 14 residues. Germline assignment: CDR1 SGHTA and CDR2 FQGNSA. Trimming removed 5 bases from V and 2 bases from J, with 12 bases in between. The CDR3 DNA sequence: TGTGCCAGCAGCCCACCGGGGTCGAACTATGGCTACACCTTC. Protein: CASSPPGSNYGYTF.

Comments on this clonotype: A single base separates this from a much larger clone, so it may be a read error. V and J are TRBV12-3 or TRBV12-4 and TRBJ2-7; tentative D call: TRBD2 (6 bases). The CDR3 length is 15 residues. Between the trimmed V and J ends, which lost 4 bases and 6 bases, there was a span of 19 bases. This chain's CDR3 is CASSSNRLEVSEQYF. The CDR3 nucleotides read TGTGCCAGCAGTTCGAATAGACTAGAGGTTTCCGAGCAGTACTTC.

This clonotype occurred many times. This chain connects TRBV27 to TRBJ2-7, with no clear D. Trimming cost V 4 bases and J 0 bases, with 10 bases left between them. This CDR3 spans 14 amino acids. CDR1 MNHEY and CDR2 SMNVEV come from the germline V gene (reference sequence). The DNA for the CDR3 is TGTGCCAGCAGTTCACAACTTAGCTCCTACGAGCAGTACTTC. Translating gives CASSSQLSSYEQYF.

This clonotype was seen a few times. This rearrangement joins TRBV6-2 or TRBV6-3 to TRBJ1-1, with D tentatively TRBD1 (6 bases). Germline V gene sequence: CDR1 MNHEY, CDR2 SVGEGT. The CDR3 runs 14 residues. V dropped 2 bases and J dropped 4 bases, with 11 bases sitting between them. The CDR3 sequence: CASSYREGGTEAFF. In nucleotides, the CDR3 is TGTGCCAGCAGTTACCGGGAAGGGGGCACTGAAGCTTTCTTT.

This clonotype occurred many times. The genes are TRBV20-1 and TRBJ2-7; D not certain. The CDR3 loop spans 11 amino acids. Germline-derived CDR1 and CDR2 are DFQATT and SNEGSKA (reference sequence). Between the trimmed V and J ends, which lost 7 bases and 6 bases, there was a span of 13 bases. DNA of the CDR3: TGCAGTGTCCCGTGGGCAGGCGAGCAGTACTTC. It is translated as CSVPWAGEQYF.

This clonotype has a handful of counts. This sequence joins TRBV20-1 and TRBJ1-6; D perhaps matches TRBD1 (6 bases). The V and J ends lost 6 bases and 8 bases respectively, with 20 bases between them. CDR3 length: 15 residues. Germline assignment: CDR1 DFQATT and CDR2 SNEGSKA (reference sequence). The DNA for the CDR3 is TGCAGTGCGTCGGGGTTTGGGGGCGGCGATTCACCCCTCCACTTT. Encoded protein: CSASGFGGGDSPLHF.

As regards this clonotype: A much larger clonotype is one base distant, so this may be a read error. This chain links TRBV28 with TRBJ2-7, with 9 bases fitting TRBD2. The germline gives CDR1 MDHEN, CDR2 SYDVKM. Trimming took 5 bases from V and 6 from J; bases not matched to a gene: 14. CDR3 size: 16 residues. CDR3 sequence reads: CASSPPGAGGPFEQYF. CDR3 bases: TGTGCCAGCAGTCCCCCGGGGGCGGGAGGGCCCTTCGAGCAGTACTTC. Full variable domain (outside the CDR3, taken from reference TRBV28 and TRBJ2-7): DVKVTQSSRYLVKRTGEKVFLECVQDMDHENMFWYRQDPGLGLRLIYFSYDVKMKEKGDIPEGYSVSREKKERFSLILESASTNQTSMYLCASSPPGAGGPFEQYFGPGTRLTVT.

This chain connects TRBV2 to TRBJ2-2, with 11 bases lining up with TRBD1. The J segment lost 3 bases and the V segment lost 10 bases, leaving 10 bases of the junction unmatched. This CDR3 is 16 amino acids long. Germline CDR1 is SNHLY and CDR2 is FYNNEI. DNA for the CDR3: TGTGCCACCTGGGGGCGGACAGGGGGCGACACCGGGGAGCTGTTTTTT. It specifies CATWGRTGGDTGELFF.

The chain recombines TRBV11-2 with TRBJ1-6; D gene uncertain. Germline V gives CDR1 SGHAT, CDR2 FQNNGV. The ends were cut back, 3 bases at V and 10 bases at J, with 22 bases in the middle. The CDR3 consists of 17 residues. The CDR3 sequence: CASSLARAPRGQSPLHF. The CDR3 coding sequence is TGTGCCAGCAGCTTGGCCCGGGCCCCCAGAGGGCAGTCACCCCTCCACTTT.

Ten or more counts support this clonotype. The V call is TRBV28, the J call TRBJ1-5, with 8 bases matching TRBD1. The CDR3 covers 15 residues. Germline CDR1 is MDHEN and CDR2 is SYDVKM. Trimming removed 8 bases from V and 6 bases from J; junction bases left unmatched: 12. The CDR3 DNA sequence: TGTGCCAGCCCTCCCTCCACAGGGGGGAGTCAGCCCCAGCATTTT. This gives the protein CASPPSTGGSQPQHF.

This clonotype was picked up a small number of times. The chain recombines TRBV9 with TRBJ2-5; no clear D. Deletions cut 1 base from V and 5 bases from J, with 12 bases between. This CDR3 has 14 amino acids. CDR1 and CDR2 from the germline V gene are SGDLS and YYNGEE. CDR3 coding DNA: TGTGCCAGCAGCGTAAACACCATGGCGGAGACCCAGTACTTC. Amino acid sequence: CASSVNTMAETQYF.

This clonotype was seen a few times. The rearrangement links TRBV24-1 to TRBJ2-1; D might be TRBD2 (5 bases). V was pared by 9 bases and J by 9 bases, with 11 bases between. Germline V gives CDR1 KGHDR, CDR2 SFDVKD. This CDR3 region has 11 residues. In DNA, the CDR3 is TGTGCCACCGATGACGCGGGTGAGCAGTTCTTC. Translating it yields CATDDAGEQFF.

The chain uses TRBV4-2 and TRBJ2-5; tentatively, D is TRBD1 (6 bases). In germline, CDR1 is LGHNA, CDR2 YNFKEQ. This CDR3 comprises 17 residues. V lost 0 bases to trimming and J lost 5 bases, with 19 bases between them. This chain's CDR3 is CASSQDVGRGQGETQYF. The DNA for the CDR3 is TGTGCCAGCAGCCAAGATGTGGGACGAGGCCAGGGGGAGACCCAGTACTTC.

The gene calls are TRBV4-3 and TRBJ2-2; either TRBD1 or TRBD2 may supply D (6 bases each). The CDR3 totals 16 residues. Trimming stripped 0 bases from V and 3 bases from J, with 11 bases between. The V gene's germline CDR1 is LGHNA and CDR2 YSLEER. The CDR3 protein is CASSQEGGRDTGELFF. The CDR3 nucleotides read TGCGCCAGCAGCCAAGAAGGGGGGAGAGACACCGGGGAGCTGTTTTTT.

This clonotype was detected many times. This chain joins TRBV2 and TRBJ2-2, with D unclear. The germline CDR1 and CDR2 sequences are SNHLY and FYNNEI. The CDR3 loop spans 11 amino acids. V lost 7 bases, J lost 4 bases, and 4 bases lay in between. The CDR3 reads CASKFTGELFF. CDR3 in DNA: TGTGCCAGCAAGTTCACCGGGGAGCTGTTTTTT.

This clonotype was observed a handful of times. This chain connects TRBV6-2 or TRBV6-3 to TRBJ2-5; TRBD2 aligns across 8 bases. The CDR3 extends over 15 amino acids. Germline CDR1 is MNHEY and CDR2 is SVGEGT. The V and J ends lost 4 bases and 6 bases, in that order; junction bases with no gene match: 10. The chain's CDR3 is CASSSGTRGMQTQYF. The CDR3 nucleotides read TGTGCCAGCAGTTCCGGGACTAGAGGGATGCAGACCCAGTACTTC.

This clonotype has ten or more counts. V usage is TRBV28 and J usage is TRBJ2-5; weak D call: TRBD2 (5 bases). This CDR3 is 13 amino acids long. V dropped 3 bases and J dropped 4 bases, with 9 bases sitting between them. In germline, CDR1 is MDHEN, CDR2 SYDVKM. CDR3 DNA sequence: TGTGCCAGCAGTTTTGTAGGAGGAGAGACCCAGTACTTC. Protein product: CASSFVGGETQYF. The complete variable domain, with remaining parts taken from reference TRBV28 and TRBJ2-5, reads DVKVTQSSRYLVKRTGEKVFLECVQDMDHENMFWYRQDPGLGLRLIYFSYDVKMKEKGDIPEGYSVSREKKERFSLILESASTNQTSMYLCASSFVGGETQYFGPGTRLLVL.

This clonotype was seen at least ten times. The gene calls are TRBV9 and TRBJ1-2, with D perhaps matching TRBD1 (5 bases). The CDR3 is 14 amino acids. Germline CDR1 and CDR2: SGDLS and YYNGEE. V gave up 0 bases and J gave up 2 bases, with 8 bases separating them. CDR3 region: CASSVGGGNYGYTF. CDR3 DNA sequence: TGTGCCAGCAGCGTAGGGGGCGGAAACTATGGCTACACCTTC.

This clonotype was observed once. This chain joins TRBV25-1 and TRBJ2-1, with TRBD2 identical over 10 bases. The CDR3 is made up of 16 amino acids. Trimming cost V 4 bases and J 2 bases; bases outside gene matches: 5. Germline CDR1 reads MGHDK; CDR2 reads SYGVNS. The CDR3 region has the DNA TGTGCCAGCAGTGGAATTCTAGCGGGAGCCTACAATGAGCAGTTCTTC. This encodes CASSGILAGAYNEQFF. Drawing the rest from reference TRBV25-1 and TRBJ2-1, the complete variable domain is EADIYQTPRYLVIGTGKKITLECSQTMGHDKMYWYQQDPGMELHLIHYSYGVNSTEKGDLSSESTVSRIRTEHFPLTLESARPSHTSQYLCASSGILAGAYNEQFFGPGTRLTVL.

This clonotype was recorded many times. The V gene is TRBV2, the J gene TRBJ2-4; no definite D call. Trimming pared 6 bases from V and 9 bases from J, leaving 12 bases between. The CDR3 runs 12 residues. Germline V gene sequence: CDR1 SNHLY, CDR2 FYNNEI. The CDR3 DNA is TGTGCCAGCAGCGTCAATATTGTCATTCAGTACTTC. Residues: CASSVNIVIQYF.

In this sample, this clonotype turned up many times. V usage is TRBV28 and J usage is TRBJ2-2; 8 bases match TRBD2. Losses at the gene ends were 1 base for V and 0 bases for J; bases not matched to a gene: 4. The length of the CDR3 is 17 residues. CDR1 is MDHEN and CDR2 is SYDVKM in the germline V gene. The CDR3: CASSLSALAANTGELFF. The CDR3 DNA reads TGTGCCAGCAGTTTATCCGCACTAGCGGCGAACACCGGGGAGCTGTTTTTT.

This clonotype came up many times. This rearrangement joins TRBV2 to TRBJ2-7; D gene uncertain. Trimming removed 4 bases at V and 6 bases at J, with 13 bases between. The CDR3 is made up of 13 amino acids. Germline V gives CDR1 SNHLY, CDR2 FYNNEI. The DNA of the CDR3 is TGTGCCAGCAGTGCCTCCCCCTCCGCCGAGCAGTACTTC. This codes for CASSASPSAEQYF.